The 4 T cell receptor beta chains in this list originate from one sample, sequenced in a study of T cell responses to AZD1222 COVID-19 vaccine. TCRdb's copy holds only in-frame clones and misses some; the assay was immunoSEQ multiplex PCR. Among 70,000 to 90,000 clones listed, roughly 84% were seen once. Specimen: peripheral blood, collected 28 days after the second AZD1222 dose. These receptors were collected from an adult who received the AZD1222 COVID-19 vaccine.

This clone was found once. This sequence joins TRBV6-4 and TRBJ1-1, with a possible D match to TRBD1 (5 bases). V was cut by 4 bases and J by 3 bases, with 9 bases left in between. The germline V gene has CDR1 MRHNA and CDR2 SNTAGT. The CDR3 runs to 13 residues. CDR3 DNA: TGTGCCAGCAGTGTCCGGGGGGACACTGAAGCTTTCTTT. Translation gives CASSVRGDTEAFF.

This clone was counted once. The J gene is TRBJ1-2, the V gene TRBV2, with 9 nucleotides matching TRBD1. Germline CDR1 SNHLY, CDR2 FYNNEI. This CDR3 comprises 14 residues. V lost 6 bases and J lost 4; bases outside the gene matches: 6. In nucleotides, the CDR3 is TGTGCCAGCAGGGAGACAGGGGGGACCTATGGCTACACCTTC. Its translation is CASRETGGTYGYTF.

The CDR3 loop reads CASSLFGSLAYQPQHF. The CDR3 nucleotides read TGTGCCAGCAGTTTATTTGGCAGCCTCGCATATCAGCCCCAGCATTTT. This chain connects TRBV28 to TRBJ1-5; D is undetermined. Germline assignment: CDR1 MDHEN and CDR2 SYDVKM. The germline V and J ends were trimmed by 1 base and 5 bases, with 15 bases remaining between them. The CDR3 contains 16 residues.

The chain couples TRBV24-1 to TRBJ2-6, with D unresolved. Germline V CDR1 and CDR2: KGHDR, SFDVKD. CDR3 length equals 19 residues. The ends were cut back, 4 bases at V and 3 bases at J, with 21 bases in the middle. The CDR3 sequence is CATSDKNPRVDRGANVLTF. The CDR3 DNA reads TGTGCCACCAGTGACAAAAACCCGCGCGTCGACCGTGGGGCCAACGTCCTGACTTTC.